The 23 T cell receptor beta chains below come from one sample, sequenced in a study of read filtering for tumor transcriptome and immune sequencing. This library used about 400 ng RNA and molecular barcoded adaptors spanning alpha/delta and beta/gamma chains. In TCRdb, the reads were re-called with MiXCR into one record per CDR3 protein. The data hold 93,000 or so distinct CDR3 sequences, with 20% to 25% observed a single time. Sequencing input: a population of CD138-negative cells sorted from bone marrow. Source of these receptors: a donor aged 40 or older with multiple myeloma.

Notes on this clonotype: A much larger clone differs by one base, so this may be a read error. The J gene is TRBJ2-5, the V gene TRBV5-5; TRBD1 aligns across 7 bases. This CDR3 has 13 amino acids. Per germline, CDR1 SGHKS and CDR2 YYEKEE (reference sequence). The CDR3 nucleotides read TGTGCCAGCAGCTCGGGGACAGAAGAGACCCGGTACTTC. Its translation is CASSSGTEETRYF.

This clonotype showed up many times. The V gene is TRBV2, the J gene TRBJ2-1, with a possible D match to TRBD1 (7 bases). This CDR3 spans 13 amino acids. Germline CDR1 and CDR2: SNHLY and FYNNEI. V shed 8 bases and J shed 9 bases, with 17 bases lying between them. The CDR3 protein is CASGGTASGEQFF. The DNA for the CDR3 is TGTGCCAGCGGCGGGACAGCTTCTGGTGAGCAGTTCTTC.

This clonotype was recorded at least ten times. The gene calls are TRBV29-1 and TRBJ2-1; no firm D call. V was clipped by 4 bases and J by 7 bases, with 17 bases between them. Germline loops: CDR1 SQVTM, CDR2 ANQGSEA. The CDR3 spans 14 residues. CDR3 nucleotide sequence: TGCAGCGTTGTACTACCTATCCTGTGGAATGAGCAGTTCTTC. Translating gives CSVVLPILWNEQFF.

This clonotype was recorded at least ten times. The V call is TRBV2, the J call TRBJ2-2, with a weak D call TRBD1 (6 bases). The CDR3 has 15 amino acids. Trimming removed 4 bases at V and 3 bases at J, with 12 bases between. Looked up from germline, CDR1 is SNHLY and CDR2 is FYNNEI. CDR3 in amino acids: CASSGLQGYTGELFF. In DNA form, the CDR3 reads TGTGCCAGCAGTGGATTGCAGGGGTACACCGGGGAGCTGTTTTTT.

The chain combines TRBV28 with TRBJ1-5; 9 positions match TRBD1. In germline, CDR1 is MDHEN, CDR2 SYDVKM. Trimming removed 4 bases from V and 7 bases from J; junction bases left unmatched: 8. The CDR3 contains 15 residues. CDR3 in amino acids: CASSSGTGKSQPQHF. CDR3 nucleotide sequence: TGTGCCAGCAGTTCAGGGACAGGGAAATCCCAGCCCCAGCATTTT. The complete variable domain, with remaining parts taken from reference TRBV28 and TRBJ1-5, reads DVKVTQSSRYLVKRTGEKVFLECVQDMDHENMFWYRQDPGLGLRLIYFSYDVKMKEKGDIPEGYSVSREKKERFSLILESASTNQTSMYLCASSSGTGKSQPQHFGDGTRLSIL.

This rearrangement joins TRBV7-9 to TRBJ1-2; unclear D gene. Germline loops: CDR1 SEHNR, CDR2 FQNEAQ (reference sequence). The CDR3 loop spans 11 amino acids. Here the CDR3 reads CAVKIGSGYTF. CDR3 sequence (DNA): TGTGCGGTTAAGATAGGCAGCGGCTACACCTTC.

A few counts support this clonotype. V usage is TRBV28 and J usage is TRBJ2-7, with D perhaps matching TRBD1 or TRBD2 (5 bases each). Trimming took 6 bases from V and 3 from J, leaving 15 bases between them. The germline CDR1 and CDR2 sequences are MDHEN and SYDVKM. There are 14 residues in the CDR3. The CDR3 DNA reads TGTGCCAGCAGCCTTGGGGGAAGGGACTACGAGCAGTACTTC. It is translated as CASSLGGRDYEQYF.

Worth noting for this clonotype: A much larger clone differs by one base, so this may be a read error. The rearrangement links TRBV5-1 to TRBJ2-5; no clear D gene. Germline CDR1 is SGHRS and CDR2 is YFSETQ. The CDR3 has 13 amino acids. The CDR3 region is CASRSTPQETQCF. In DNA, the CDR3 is TGCGCCAGCAGATCGACACCACAAGAGACCCAGTGCTTC.

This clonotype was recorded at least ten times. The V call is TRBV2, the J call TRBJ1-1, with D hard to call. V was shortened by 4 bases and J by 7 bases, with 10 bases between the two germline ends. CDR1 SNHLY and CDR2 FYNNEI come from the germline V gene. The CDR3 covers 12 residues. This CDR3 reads CASSGGPLEAFF. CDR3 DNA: TGTGCCAGCAGTGGAGGGCCTCTTGAAGCTTTCTTT.

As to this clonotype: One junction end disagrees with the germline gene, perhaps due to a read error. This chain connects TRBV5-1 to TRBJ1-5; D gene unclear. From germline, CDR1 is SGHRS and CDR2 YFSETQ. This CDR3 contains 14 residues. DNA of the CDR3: TGTGCCAGCAGCTTGGATGGCAGGAATCAGCCCCAGCATTTT. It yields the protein CASSLDGRNQPQHF. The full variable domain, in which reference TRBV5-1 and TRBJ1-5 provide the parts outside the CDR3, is KAGVTQTPRYLIKTRGQQVTLSCSPISGHRSVSWYQQTPGQGLQFLFEYFSETQRNKGNFPGRFSGRQFSNSRSEMNVSTLELGDSALYLCASSLDGRNQPQHFGDGTRLSIL.

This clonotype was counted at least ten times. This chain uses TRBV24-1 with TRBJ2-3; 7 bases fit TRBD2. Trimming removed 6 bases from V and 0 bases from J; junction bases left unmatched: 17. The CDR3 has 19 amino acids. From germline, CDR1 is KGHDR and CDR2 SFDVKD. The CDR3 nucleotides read TGTGCCACCAGTATACTTCGGGGGGACCACCTCGGAAGCACAGATACGCAGTATTTT. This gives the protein CATSILRGDHLGSTDTQYF.

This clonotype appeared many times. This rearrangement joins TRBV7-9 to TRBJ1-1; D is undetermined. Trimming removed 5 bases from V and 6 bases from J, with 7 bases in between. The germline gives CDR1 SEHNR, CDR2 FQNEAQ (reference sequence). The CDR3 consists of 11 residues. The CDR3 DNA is TGTGCCAGCAGCCACGTGGCTGAAGCTTTCTTT. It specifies CASSHVAEAFF.

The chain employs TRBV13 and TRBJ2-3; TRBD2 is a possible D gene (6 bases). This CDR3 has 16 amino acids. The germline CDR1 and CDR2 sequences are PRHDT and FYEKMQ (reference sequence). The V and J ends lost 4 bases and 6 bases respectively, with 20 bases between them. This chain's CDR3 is CASSSGDPGSMDTQYF. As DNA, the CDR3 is TGTGCCAGCAGCTCGGGGGATCCCGGGAGCATGGATACGCAGTATTTT.

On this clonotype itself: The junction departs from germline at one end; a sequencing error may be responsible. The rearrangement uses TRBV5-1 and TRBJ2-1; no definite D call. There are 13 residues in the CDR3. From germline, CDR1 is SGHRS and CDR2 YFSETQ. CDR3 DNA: TGCGCCAGCAGCTTTCAGGTTTACACTGAGCAGTTCTTC. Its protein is CASSFQVYTEQFF.

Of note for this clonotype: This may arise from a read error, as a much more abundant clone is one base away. The CDR3 loop is CASNLDGAGGGTDTQYF. CDR3 coding DNA: TGTGCCAGCAATCTGGATGGAGCGGGGGGAGGGACAGATACGCAGTATTTT. The rearrangement links TRBV28 to TRBJ2-3, with TRBD2 matching 9 bases. Germline values: CDR1 MDHEN, CDR2 SYDVKM. V lost 7 bases to trimming and J lost 3 bases; unmatched junction nucleotides: 14. CDR3 size: 17 residues.

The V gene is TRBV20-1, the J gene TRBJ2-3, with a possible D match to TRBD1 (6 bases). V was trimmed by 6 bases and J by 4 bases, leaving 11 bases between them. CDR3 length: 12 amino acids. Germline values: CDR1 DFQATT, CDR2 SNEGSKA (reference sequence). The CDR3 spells CSAIQGSDTQYF. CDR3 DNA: TGCAGTGCCATACAGGGTTCAGATACGCAGTATTTT.

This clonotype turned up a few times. CDR3 coding DNA: TGTGCCACCAGCGCTCGGAGCAATCAGCCCCAGCATTTT. Residues: CATSARSNQPQHF. The chain joins TRBV24-1 to TRBJ1-5; D is unclear. Germline V lookup: CDR1 KGHDR, CDR2 SFDVKD. V gave up 7 bases and J gave up 1 base, with 7 bases separating them. CDR3 length: 13 residues.

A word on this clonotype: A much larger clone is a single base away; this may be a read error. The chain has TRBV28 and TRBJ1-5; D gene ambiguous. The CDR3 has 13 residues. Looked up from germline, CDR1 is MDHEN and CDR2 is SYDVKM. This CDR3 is CASSPYSDQPQHF. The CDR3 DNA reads TGTGCCAGCAGTCCATATAGCGATCAGCCCCAGCATTTT.

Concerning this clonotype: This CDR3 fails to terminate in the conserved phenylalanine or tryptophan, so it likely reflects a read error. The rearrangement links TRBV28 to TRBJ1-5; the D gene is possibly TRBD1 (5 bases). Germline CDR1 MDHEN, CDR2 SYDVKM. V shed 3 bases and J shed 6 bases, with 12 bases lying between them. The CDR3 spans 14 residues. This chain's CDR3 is CASSLAGEGQPQHS. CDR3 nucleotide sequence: TGTGCCAGCAGTTTGGCGGGGGAGGGTCAGCCCCAGCATTCT.

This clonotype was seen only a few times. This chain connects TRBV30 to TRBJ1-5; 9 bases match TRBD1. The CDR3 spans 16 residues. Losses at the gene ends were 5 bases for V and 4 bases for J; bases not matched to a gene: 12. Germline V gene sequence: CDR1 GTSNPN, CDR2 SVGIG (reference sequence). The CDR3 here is CAWSGTGFRRNQPQHF. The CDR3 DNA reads TGTGCCTGGTCAGGGACAGGGTTTAGGAGGAATCAGCCCCAGCATTTT.

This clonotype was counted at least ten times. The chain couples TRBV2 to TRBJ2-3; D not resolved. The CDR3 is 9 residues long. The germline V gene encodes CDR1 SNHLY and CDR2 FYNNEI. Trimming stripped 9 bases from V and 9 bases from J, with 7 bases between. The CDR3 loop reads CASATTQYF. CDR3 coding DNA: TGTGCCAGTGCGACCACGCAGTATTTT.

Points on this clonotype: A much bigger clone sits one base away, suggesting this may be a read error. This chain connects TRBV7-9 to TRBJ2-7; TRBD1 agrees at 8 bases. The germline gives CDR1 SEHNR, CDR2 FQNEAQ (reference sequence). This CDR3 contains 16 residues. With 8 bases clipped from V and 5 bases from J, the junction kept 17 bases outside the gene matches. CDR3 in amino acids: CASGPTLPTGAHEQYF. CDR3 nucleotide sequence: TGTGCCAGCGGCCCAACACTCCCGACAGGGGCCCACGAGCAGTACTTC.

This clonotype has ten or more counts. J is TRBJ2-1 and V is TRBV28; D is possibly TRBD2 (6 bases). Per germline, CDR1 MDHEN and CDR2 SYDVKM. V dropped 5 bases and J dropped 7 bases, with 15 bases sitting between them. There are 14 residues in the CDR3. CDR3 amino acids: CASSPGLGGNEQFF. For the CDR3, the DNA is TGTGCCAGCAGTCCGGGACTGGGGGGAAATGAGCAGTTCTTC.